Listed below are T cell receptor beta chains from one sample, sequenced in a study of CD8+ T cells in alopecia areata. The method was immunoSEQ multiplex PCR; TCRdb's version includes in-frame clones alone and lacks a portion of them. In the table there are some 170,000 clones, approximately 52% of which are singletons. The material sequenced was CD4+ T cells sorted from blood, taken at approximately week 56, from a patient treated with tofacitinib. The receptors were gathered from a human donor with alopecia areata. CDR3s include the opening cysteine and the closing phenylalanine or tryptophan. The D gene is left open where the match is weak. Clone size, where shown, is once, few, many, or a class for clones that have expanded.

>TRBV18|TRBJ1-3|-|once
CASSPTDGSSGNTIYF
TGTGCCAGCTCACCGACCGACGGGAGCTCTGGAAACACCATATATTTT
>TRBV27|TRBJ2-1|-|-
CASSFSLGRYSYNEQFF
TGTGCCAGCAGTTTTAGTCTTGGACGGTATTCTTACAATGAGCAGTTCTTC
>TRBV18|TRBJ1-2|-|-
CASSSGNPGGYTF
TGTGCCAGCTCATCAGGGAATCCGGGGGGCTACACCTTC
>TRBV15|TRBJ1-2|-|-
CATSRRNHNYGYTF
TGTGCCACCAGCAGACGTAACCATAACTATGGCTACACCTTC
>TRBV29-1|TRBJ2-1|TRBD2|few
CSVSGGAWSNEQFF
TGCAGCGTAAGCGGGGGGGCCTGGTCCAATGAGCAGTTCTTC
>TRBV5-4|TRBJ1-1|-|once
CASSYDGNTEAFF
TGTGCCAGCAGCTACGACGGGAACACTGAAGCTTTCTTT
>TRBV5-1|TRBJ1-2|TRBD1|-
CASSTRDRGRDGYTF
TGCGCCAGCAGCACCCGGGACAGGGGGCGCGATGGCTACACCTTC
>TRBV29-1|TRBJ2-3|-|-
CSVLENVRLQSTDTQYF
TGCAGCGTCCTGGAGAACGTCCGTCTCCAAAGCACAGATACGCAGTATTTT
>TRBV9|TRBJ2-5|-|-
CASSVGGGETQYF
TGTGCCAGCAGCGTAGGAGGAGGAGAGACCCAGTACTTC
>TRBV15|TRBJ2-6|-|-
CATSTAGANVLTF
TGTGCCACCAGCACAGCTGGGGCCAACGTCCTGACTTTC
>TRBV9|TRBJ2-7|TRBD2|-
CASSTPGRDSEQYF
TGTGCCAGCAGCACCCCCGGGAGGGACTCCGAGCAGTACTTC
>TRBV30|TRBJ2-1|TRBD2|few
CAWSVGQRGGRDEQFF
TGTGCCTGGAGTGTAGGCCAGCGGGGGGGCCGGGATGAGCAGTTCTTC
>TRBV10-1|TRBJ2-5|-|once
CASSGWWLRQPQETQYF
TGCGCCAGCAGTGGATGGTGGCTCCGACAGCCCCAAGAGACCCAGTACTTC
>TRBV9|TRBJ2-3|-|few
CASSVSTDTQYF
TGTGCCAGCAGCGTAAGCACAGATACGCAGTATTTT
>TRBV29-1|TRBJ2-4|-|few
CSVEAQGLKNIQYF
TGCAGCGTTGAGGCACAGGGTTTGAAAAACATTCAGTACTTC
>TRBV30|TRBJ2-7|-|-
CAWGGWNEQYF
TGTGCCTGGGGCGGGTGGAACGAGCAGTACTTC
>TRBV2|TRBJ2-5|TRBD2|-
CASSEDGGLAGQETQYF
TGTGCCAGCAGTGAAGACGGAGGTCTAGCGGGACAAGAGACCCAGTACTTC
>TRBV7-2|TRBJ2-7|-|-
CASFSLGSLSYEQYF
TGTGCCAGCTTTTCTCTGGGGTCTCTCTCCTACGAGCAGTACTTC
>TRBV6-5|TRBJ2-1|TRBD2|-
CASRTTSGGGAGQFF
TGTGCCAGCAGGACAACTAGCGGGGGCGGCGCGGGGCAGTTCTTC
>TRBV2|TRBJ2-3|-|-
CASSERRATQYF
TGTGCCAGCAGTGAGCGTCGTGCTACGCAGTATTTT
>TRBV6-5|TRBJ1-6|-|-
CASSYSNPYNSPLHF
TGTGCCAGCAGTTACTCGAATCCCTATAATTCACCCCTCCACTTT
>TRBV30|TRBJ2-5|TRBD1|-
CAWLPGTGGPETQYF
TGTGCCTGGTTGCCCGGGACAGGGGGCCCAGAGACCCAGTACTTC
>TRBV6-9|TRBJ2-2|-|-
CAGRGLSTGELFF
TGTGCCGGCAGAGGTTTGTCGACCGGGGAGCTGTTTTTT
>TRBV5-6|TRBJ2-7|TRBD1|-
CASSLAGTGHYEQYF
TGTGCCAGCAGCTTGGCGGGGACAGGGCACTACGAGCAGTACTTC
>TRBV30|TRBJ1-3|-|-
CAYQPGSSGNTIYF
TGTGCCTACCAACCAGGAAGCTCTGGAAACACCATATATTTT
>TRBV7-7|TRBJ2-5|-|few
CASSLGTSQETQYF
TGTGCTAGCAGCCTCGGGACATCCCAAGAGACCCAGTACTTC
>TRBV18|TRBJ1-5|TRBD1|-
CASSLRQGEVPQPQHF
TGTGCCAGCTCATTAAGACAGGGTGAAGTCCCCCAGCCCCAGCATTTT
>TRBV4-1|TRBJ1-5|-|-
CASSQDSDQPQHF
TGCGCCAGCAGCCAGGATTCGGACCAGCCCCAGCATTTT
>TRBV29-1|TRBJ2-7|-|-
CSVRGGFGEQYF
TGCAGCGTGAGAGGGGGTTTCGGCGAGCAGTACTTC
>TRBV4-2|TRBJ2-5|-|few
CASSQELGGHKETQYF
TGTGCCAGCAGCCAAGAGTTGGGGGGGCACAAAGAGACCCAGTACTTC
>TRBV6-5|TRBJ2-3|-|few
CASSWGSSTDTQYF
TGTGCCAGCAGTTGGGGTTCTAGCACAGATACGCAGTATTTT
>TRBV4-1|TRBJ2-7|-|-
CASSPRSGGYEQYF
TGCGCCAGCAGCCCACGGTCAGGGGGGTACGAGCAGTACTTC
>TRBV6-5|TRBJ1-5|-|-
CASSTNGGSQPQHF
TGTGCCAGCAGCACTAACGGGGGAAGTCAGCCCCAGCATTTT
>TRBV11-2|TRBJ2-5|-|-
CASNPIGGGRGETQYF
TGTGCCAGCAACCCCATTGGGGGTGGTAGGGGAGAGACCCAGTACTTC
>TRBV9|TRBJ2-7|-|-
CASSVAPTLAYEQYF
TGTGCCAGCAGCGTAGCTCCGACACTAGCCTACGAGCAGTACTTC
>TRBV9|TRBJ2-3|TRBD1|-
CASSVGTGFTDTQYF
TGTGCCAGCAGCGTAGGGACAGGCTTCACAGATACGCAGTATTTT
>TRBV9|TRBJ2-2|-|-
CASSVEVNTGELFF
TGTGCCAGCAGCGTAGAAGTAAACACCGGGGAGCTGTTTTTT
>TRBV29-1|TRBJ1-2|-|-
CSDRDRVTYGYTF
TGCAGCGACCGAGACAGAGTAACTTATGGCTACACCTTC
>TRBV5-1|TRBJ2-5|-|-
CASSPDGGPQETQYF
TGCGCCAGCAGCCCGGACGGGGGACCCCAAGAGACCCAGTACTTC
>TRBV28|TRBJ1-2|TRBD1|few
CASSLFSPIGQGHGYTF
TGTGCCAGCAGTTTATTTAGTCCCATCGGACAGGGCCATGGCTACACCTTC
>TRBV6-1|TRBJ1-2|-|-
CASSENANYGYTF
TGTGCCAGCAGTGAAAATGCCAACTATGGCTACACCTTC
>TRBV21-1|TRBJ2-1|-|few
CASSKWPTGEQFF
TGTGCCAGCAGCAAATGGCCGACTGGGGAGCAGTTCTTC
>TRBV4-1|TRBJ2-5|TRBD2|-
CASSQGSSGLQETQYF
TGCGCCAGCAGCCAAGGTTCTAGCGGTCTCCAAGAGACCCAGTACTTC
>TRBV30|TRBJ1-4|TRBD1|-
CAWNDRGNEKLFF
TGTGCCTGGAACGACAGGGGGAATGAAAAACTGTTTTTT
>TRBV29-1|TRBJ2-3|TRBD2|-
CSVPTGLAGGPSSTDTQYF
TGCAGCGTTCCAACCGGACTAGCGGGGGGGCCGAGTTCCACAGATACGCAGTATTTT
>TRBV7-8|TRBJ1-1|-|-
CASSPAGTVNTEAFF
TGTGCCAGCAGCCCCGCGGGGACGGTGAACACTGAAGCTTTCTTT
>TRBV29-1|TRBJ2-5|TRBD1|few
CSIGQGETQYF
TGCAGCATCGGACAGGGTGAGACCCAGTACTTC
>TRBV5-1|TRBJ1-1|-|-
CASSATDTNTEAFF
TGCGCCAGCAGCGCGACTGACACGAACACTGAAGCTTTCTTT
>TRBV5-6|TRBJ1-2|-|-
CASSFPDYGYTF
TGTGCCAGCAGCTTCCCGGACTATGGCTACACCTTC
>TRBV30|TRBJ1-2|-|-
CAMSAGPGYTF
TGTGCAATGAGTGCGGGCCCCGGCTACACCTTC
>TRBV5-1|TRBJ1-2|TRBD1|-
CASSLPGQGLGYTF
TGCGCCAGCAGCTTACCGGGACAGGGGTTAGGCTACACCTTC